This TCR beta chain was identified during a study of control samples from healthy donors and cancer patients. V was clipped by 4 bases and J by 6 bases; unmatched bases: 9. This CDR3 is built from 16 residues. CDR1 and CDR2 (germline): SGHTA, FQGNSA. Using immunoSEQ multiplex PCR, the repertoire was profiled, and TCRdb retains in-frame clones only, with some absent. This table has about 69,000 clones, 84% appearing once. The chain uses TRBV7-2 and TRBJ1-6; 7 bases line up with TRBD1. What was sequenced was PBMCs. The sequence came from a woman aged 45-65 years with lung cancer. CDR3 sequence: CASSSQGGASNSPLHF. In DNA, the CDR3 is TGTGCCAGCAGCTCCCAGGGGGGGGCTTCTAATTCACCCCTCCACTTT.